The rows below give T cell receptor beta chains drawn from one sample of a study of OX40 agonist ivuxolimab in advanced cancers. The method was immunoSEQ multiplex PCR; TCRdb's version includes in-frame clones alone and lacks a portion of them. This sample has about 81,000 clones, with around 85% found just once. This material consisted of CD4+ or CD8+ T cells sorted from blood, taken in a trial of the OX40 agonist ivuxolimab. The origin of the receptors is an adult with an advanced solid tumor such as melanoma, head and neck, liver or kidney cancer. Both conserved end residues are part of each CDR3. A D gene is named only where the DNA matches it firmly. Size tells how often a clone was seen (once, few, many) or the class of an expanded clone, and some rows leave it out.

v_gene: TRBV5-8; abundance: NA; j_gene: TRBJ2-6; d_gene: NA; CDR3aa: CASSFTGSGANVLTF; CDR3nt: TGTGCCAGCAGTTTTACAGGGTCTGGGGCCAACGTCCTGACTTTC
v_gene: TRBV2; abundance: NA; j_gene: TRBJ1-3; d_gene: TRBD1; CDR3aa: CASTRQGVWNTIYF; CDR3nt: TGTGCCAGCACTCGACAGGGGGTTTGGAACACCATATATTTT
v_gene: TRBV5-1; abundance: NA; j_gene: TRBJ2-3; d_gene: TRBD1; CDR3aa: CASSWTGSFTDTQYF; CDR3nt: TGCGCCAGCAGCTGGACAGGGAGTTTCACAGATACGCAGTATTTT
v_gene: TRBV7-2; abundance: NA; j_gene: TRBJ2-4; d_gene: NA; CDR3aa: CASSLFHWGDGVVKNIQYF; CDR3nt: TGTGCCAGCAGCTTATTCCATTGGGGTGATGGCGTCGTCAAAAACATTCAGTACTTC
v_gene: TRBV5-1; abundance: once; j_gene: TRBJ2-2; d_gene: NA; CDR3aa: CASSLGAVGGGTGELFF; CDR3nt: TGCGCCAGCAGCTTGGGCGCGGTGGGCGGAGGGACCGGGGAGCTGTTTTTT
v_gene: TRBV19; abundance: NA; j_gene: TRBJ1-2; d_gene: TRBD1; CDR3aa: CASSIAGTESYGYTF; CDR3nt: TGTGCCAGTAGTATCGCCGGGACAGAAAGCTATGGCTACACCTTC
v_gene: TRBV5-4; abundance: once; j_gene: TRBJ1-2; d_gene: NA; CDR3aa: CASSLGGNYGYTF; CDR3nt: TGTGCCAGCAGCTTGGGAGGGAACTATGGCTACACCTTC
v_gene: TRBV4-1; abundance: NA; j_gene: TRBJ1-1; d_gene: NA; CDR3aa: CASSERTDEAFF; CDR3nt: TGCGCCAGCAGTGAACGAACGGACGAAGCTTTCTTT
v_gene: TRBV19; abundance: NA; j_gene: TRBJ1-2; d_gene: NA; CDR3aa: CASSIQYREYGYTF; CDR3nt: TGTGCCAGTAGCATCCAATACAGGGAATACGGCTACACCTTC
v_gene: TRBV19; abundance: NA; j_gene: TRBJ2-3; d_gene: NA; CDR3aa: CASAGWDTQYF; CDR3nt: TGTGCCTCAGCAGGGTGGGATACGCAGTATTTT
v_gene: TRBV6-6; abundance: NA; j_gene: TRBJ1-5; d_gene: NA; CDR3aa: CASSYDDQPQHF; CDR3nt: TGTGCCAGCAGTTACGACGACCAGCCCCAGCATTTT
v_gene: TRBV4-2; abundance: NA; j_gene: TRBJ1-3; d_gene: NA; CDR3aa: CASSSTEGNTIYF; CDR3nt: TGTGCCAGCAGCAGCACGGAGGGAAACACCATATATTTT
v_gene: TRBV5-1; abundance: NA; j_gene: TRBJ1-1; d_gene: NA; CDR3aa: CASSLGTTMNTEAFF; CDR3nt: TGCGCCAGCAGCTTAGGGACAACGATGAACACTGAAGCTTTCTTT
v_gene: TRBV18; abundance: NA; j_gene: TRBJ1-5; d_gene: NA; CDR3aa: CASSLQGMSNQPQHF; CDR3nt: TGTGCCAGCTCACTACAGGGTATGAGCAATCAGCCCCAGCATTTT
v_gene: TRBV7-3; abundance: NA; j_gene: TRBJ2-1; d_gene: NA; CDR3aa: CASSQAFGREQFF; CDR3nt: TGTGCCAGCAGCCAAGCATTCGGCCGGGAGCAGTTCTTC
v_gene: TRBV6-6; abundance: NA; j_gene: TRBJ1-5; d_gene: TRBD1; CDR3aa: CASSHRGQSNQPQHF; CDR3nt: TGTGCCAGCAGCCACAGGGGACAGAGCAATCAGCCCCAGCATTTT
v_gene: TRBV5-1; abundance: few; j_gene: TRBJ2-1; d_gene: NA; CDR3aa: CASSLAAGFDEQFF; CDR3nt: TGCGCCAGCAGCTTGGCGGCTGGGTTCGATGAGCAGTTCTTC
v_gene: TRBV27; abundance: NA; j_gene: TRBJ1-2; d_gene: TRBD1; CDR3aa: CASSPGQGFYGYTF; CDR3nt: TGTGCCAGCAGTCCGGGACAGGGCTTTTATGGCTACACCTTC
v_gene: TRBV5-1; abundance: NA; j_gene: TRBJ2-2; d_gene: NA; CDR3aa: CASSFLAVNTGELFF; CDR3nt: TGCGCCAGCAGCTTCTTAGCGGTGAACACCGGGGAGCTGTTTTTT
v_gene: TRBV7-3; abundance: NA; j_gene: TRBJ2-1; d_gene: NA; CDR3aa: CASSSGSSYNEQFF; CDR3nt: TGTGCCAGCAGCTCCGGGAGCTCCTACAATGAGCAGTTCTTC
v_gene: TRBV5-4; abundance: few; j_gene: TRBJ1-1; d_gene: TRBD1; CDR3aa: CASNLAGQGAAEAFF; CDR3nt: TGTGCCAGCAACCTAGCGGGACAGGGGGCGGCTGAAGCTTTCTTT
v_gene: TRBV29-1; abundance: NA; j_gene: TRBJ1-1; d_gene: TRBD1; CDR3aa: CSADRGMDTEAFF; CDR3nt: TGCAGCGCTGACAGGGGAATGGACACTGAAGCTTTCTTT
v_gene: TRBV5-4; abundance: once; j_gene: TRBJ2-2; d_gene: NA; CDR3aa: CASRRPNTGELFF; CDR3nt: TGTGCCAGCAGGCGGCCGAACACCGGGGAGCTGTTTTTT
v_gene: TRBV6-1; abundance: NA; j_gene: TRBJ2-1; d_gene: NA; CDR3aa: CASSEQREQFF; CDR3nt: TGTGCCAGCAGTGAACAGAGAGAGCAGTTCTTC
v_gene: TRBV15; abundance: NA; j_gene: TRBJ1-2; d_gene: NA; CDR3aa: CATSREGYYGYTF; CDR3nt: TGTGCCACCAGCAGAGAAGGGTACTATGGCTACACCTTC
v_gene: TRBV6-5; abundance: NA; j_gene: TRBJ1-1; d_gene: NA; CDR3aa: CASSYEGAEAFF; CDR3nt: TGTGCCAGCAGTTACGAGGGGGCTGAAGCTTTCTTT
v_gene: TRBV19; abundance: NA; j_gene: TRBJ1-3; d_gene: NA; CDR3aa: CASSIQVLAGNTIYF; CDR3nt: TGTGCCAGTAGTATTCAAGTCCTCGCCGGAAACACCATATATTTT
v_gene: TRBV29-1; abundance: NA; j_gene: TRBJ1-4; d_gene: NA; CDR3aa: CSVGQINEKLFF; CDR3nt: TGCAGCGTTGGACAGATTAATGAAAAACTGTTTTTT